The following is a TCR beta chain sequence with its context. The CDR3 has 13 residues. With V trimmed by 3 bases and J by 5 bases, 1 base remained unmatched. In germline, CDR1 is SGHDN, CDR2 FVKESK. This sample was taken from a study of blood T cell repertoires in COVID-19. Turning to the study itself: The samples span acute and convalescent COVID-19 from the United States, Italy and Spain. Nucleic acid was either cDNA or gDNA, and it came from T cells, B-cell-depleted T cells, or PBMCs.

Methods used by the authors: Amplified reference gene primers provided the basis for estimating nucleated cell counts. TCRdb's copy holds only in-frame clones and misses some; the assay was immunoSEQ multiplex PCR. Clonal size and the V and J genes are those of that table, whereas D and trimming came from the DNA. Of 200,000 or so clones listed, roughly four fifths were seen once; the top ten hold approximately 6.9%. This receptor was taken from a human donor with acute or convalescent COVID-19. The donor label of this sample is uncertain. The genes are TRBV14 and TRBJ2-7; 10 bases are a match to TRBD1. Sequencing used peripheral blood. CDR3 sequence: CASSHDRGHEQYF. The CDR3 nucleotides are TGTGCCAGCAGCCATGACAGGGGGCACGAGCAGTACTTC.